Below, one T cell receptor (beta chain) is given with its context. This clone is a singleton in its sample. Its target antigen remains unknown. No much larger clone exists at a distance of one base, and base qualities are not known. TCRbeta CDR3 regions were amplified from genomic DNA by means of the immunoSEQ Assay, a bias-controlled multiplex PCR. The study's own analysis went as follows. The number of nucleated cells in each sample was estimated from the amplification of reference gene primers within the assay. To quantify the absolute abundance of each unique TCRbeta CDR3 rearrangement, sequence reads were collapsed and filtered. For each sample, productive Simpson clonality was calculated by taking the square root of Simpson's diversity index across productive rearrangements. TCRdb took over this immuneACCESS table, retaining in-frame rearrangements with V and J assigned. Such tables are incomplete; in checked studies, under half of the missing clones stem from an unresolved V gene, and the remainder is unexplained. V and J calls and clone size are those listed in that table; D and trimming were worked out from the DNA. In this sample the table shows about 260,000 clones, roughly nine tenths of which occur a single time. 2.2% of the sample is taken by the ten largest.

The germline V gene yields SQVTM for CDR1 and ANQGSEA for CDR2. The CDR3, cysteine through phenylalanine, is 14 amino acids long. Just the 42-base CDR3 DNA is kept, in frame starting at base 1. The junction shows trimming of 5 bases on V and 0 bases on J, plus 8 bases between the germline ends. Samples from volunteer blood donors who had recovered from COVID-19 were contributed by a second Seattle source. The collaborating institutions used their own protocols to collect whole blood in K2EDTA tubes. For TCRbeta analysis, collaborators shipped samples as frozen whole blood, isolated PBMCs, or DNA extracted from either of those sample types. This sample was taken from a study of blood T cell repertoires in COVID-19 (dated by TCRdb to about 2020). Regarding the study in general: Samples from collaborators originated in the United States, Italy and Spain and spanned both the acute and convalescent phases of COVID-19. The prospective study material was composed of cDNA or gDNA derived from T cells, B-cell-depleted T cells, or PBMCs. Deeply sampled blood TCRbeta repertoires from subjects exposed to, actively infected with, or recovered from COVID-19 were included in the dataset. The repertoires were made available in a free public database intended to serve as a resource for research on the immune response to SARS-CoV-2. Samples were obtained from the ongoing ImmuneRACE study (first 160 participants) and from some 1,300 subjects provided by 6 global collaborators. A de-identified subject ID, COVID-19 status, age in years and sex were almost always included in the sample metadata. HLA class I and class II types, where available, came from metadata supplied by the sample provider rather than from assay-based typing. The full study reports these points: The amount of clinical and demographic metadata varied by source and participant and was provided uncurated.

The V gene is TRBV29-1 and the J gene is TRBJ2-6; TRBD2 is possibly the D segment (6 matching bases). The clonotype was recovered from a woman in her forties or fifties who had recovered from COVID-19. The sample was peripheral blood. In nucleotide form, the sequence is TGCAGCGTTTTAGCGGTCTCTGGGGCCAACGTCCTGACTTTC. Its coded protein is CSVLAVSGANVLTF.